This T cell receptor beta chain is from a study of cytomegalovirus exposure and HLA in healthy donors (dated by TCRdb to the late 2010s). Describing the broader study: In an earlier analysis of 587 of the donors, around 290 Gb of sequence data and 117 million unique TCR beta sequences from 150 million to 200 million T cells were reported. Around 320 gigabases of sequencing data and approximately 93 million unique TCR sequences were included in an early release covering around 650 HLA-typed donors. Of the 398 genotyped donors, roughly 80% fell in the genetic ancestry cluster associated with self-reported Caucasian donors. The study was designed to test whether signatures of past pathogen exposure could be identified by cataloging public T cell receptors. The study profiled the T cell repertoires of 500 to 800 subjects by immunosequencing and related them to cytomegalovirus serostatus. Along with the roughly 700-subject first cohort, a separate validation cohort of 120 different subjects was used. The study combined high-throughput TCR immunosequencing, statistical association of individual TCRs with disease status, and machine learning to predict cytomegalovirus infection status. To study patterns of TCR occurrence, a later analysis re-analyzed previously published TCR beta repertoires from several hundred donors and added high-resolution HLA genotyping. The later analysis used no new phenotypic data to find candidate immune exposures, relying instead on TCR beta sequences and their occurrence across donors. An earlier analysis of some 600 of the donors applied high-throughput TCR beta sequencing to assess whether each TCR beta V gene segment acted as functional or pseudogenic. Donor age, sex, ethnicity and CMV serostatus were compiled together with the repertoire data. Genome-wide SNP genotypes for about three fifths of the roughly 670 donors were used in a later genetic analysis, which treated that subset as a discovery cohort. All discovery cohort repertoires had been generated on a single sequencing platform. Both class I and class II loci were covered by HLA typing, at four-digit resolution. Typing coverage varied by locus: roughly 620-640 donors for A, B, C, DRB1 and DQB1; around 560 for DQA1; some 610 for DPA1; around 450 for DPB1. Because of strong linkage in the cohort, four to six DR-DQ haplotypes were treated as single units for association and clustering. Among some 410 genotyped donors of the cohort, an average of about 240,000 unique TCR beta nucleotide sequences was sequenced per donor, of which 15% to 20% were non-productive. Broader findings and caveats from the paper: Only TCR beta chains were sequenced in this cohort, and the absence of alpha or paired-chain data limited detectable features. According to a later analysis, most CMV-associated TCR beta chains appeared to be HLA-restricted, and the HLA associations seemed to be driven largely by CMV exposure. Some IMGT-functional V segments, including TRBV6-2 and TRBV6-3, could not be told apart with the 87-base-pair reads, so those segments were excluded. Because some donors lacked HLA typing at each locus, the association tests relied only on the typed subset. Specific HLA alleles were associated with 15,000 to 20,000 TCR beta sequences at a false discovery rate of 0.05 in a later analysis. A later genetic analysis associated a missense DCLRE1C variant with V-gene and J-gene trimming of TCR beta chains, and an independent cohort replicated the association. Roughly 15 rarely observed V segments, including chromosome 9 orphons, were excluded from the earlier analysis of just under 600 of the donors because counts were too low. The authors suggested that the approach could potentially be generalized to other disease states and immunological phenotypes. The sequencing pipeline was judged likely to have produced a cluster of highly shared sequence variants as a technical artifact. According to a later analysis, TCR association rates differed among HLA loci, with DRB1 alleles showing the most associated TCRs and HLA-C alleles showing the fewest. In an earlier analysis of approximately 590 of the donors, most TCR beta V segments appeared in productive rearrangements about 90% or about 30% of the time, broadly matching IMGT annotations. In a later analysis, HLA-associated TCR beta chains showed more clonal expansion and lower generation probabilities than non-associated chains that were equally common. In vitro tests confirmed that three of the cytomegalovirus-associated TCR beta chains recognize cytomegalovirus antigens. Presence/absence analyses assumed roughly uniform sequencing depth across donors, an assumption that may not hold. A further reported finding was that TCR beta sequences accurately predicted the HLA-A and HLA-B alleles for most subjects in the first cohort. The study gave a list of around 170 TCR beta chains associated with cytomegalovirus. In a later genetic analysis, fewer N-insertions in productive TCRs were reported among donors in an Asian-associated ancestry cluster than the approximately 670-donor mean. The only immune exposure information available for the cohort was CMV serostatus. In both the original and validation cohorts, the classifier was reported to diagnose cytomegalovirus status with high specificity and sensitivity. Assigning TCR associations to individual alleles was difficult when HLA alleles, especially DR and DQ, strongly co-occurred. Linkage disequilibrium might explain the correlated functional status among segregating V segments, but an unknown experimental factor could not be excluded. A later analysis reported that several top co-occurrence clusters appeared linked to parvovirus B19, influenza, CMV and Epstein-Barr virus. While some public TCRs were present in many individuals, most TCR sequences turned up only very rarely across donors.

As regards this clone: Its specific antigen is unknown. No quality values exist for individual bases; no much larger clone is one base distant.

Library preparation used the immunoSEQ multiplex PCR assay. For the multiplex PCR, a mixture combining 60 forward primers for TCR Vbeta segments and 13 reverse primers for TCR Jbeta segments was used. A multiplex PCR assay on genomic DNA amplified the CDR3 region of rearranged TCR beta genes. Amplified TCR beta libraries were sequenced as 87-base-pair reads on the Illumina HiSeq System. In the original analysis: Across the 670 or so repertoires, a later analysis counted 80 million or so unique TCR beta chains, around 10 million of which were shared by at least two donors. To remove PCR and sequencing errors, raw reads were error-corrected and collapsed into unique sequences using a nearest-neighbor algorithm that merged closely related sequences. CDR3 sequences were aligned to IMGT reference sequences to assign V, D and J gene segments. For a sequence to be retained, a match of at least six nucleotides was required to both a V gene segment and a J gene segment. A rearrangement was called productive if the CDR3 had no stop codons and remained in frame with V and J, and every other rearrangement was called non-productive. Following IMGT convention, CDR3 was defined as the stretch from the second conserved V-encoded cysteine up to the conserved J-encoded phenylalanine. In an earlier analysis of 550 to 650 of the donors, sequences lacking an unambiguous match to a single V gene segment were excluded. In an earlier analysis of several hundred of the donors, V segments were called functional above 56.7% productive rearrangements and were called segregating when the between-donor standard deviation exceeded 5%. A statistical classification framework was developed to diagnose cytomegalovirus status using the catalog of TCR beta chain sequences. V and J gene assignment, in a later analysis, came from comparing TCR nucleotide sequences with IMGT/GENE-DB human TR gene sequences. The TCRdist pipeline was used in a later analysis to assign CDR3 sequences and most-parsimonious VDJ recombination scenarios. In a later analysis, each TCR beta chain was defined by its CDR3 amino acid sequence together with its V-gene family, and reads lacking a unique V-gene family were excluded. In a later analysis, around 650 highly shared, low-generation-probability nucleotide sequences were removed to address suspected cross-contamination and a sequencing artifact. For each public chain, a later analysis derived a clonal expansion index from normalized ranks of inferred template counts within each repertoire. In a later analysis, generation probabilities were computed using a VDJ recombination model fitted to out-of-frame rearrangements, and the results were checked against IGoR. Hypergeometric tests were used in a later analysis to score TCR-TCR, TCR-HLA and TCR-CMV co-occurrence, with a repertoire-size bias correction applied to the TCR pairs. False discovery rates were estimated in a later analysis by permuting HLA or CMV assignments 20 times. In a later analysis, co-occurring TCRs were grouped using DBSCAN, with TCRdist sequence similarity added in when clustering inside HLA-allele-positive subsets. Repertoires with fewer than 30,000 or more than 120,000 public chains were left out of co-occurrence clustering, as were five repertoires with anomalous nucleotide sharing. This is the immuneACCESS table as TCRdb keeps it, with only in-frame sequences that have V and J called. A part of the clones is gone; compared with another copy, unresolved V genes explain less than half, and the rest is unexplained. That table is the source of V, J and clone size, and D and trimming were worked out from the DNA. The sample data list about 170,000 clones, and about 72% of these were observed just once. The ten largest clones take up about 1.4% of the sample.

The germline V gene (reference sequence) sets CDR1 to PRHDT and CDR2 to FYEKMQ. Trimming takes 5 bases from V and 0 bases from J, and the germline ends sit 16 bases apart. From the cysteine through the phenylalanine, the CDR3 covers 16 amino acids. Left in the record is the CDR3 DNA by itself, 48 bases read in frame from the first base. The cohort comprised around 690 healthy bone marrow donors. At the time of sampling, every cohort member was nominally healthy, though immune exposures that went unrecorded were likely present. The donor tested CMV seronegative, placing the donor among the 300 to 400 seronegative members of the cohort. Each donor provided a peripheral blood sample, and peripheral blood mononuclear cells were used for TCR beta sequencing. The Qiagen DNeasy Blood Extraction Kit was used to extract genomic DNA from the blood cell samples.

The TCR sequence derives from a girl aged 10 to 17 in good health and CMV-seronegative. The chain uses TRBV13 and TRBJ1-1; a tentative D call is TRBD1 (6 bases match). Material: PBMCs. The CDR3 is CASSGIGDTMNTEAFF. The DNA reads TGTGCCAGCAGCGGGATTGGGGACACCATGAACACTGAAGCTTTCTTT.